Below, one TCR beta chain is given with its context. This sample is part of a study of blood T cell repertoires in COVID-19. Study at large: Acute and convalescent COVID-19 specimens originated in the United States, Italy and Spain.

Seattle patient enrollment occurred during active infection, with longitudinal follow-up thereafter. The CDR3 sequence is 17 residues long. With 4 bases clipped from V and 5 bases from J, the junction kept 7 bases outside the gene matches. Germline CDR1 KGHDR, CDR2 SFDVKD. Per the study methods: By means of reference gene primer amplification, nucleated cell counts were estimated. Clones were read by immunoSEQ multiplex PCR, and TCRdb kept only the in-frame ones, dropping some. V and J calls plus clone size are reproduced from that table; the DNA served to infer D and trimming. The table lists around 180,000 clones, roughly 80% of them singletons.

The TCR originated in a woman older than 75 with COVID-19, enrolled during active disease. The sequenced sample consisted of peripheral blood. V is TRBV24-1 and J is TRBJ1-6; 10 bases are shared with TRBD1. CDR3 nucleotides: TGTGCCACCAGTGAACCCGGACAGGGGGTTGATAATTCACCCCTCCACTTT. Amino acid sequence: CATSEPGQGVDNSPLHF.